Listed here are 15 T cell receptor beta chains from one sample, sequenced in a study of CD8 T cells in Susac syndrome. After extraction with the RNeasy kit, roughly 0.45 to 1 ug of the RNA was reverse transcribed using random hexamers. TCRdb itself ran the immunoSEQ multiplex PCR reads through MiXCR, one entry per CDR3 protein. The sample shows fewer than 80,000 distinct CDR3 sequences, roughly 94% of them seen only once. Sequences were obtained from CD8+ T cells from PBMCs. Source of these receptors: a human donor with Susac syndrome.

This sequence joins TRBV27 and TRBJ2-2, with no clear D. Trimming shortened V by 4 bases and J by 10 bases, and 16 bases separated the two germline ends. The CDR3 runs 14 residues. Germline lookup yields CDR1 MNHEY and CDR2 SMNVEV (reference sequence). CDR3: CASSSSYRREELFF. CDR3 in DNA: TGTGCCAGCAGTTCCTCGTATCGCCGCGAGGAGCTGTTTTTT.

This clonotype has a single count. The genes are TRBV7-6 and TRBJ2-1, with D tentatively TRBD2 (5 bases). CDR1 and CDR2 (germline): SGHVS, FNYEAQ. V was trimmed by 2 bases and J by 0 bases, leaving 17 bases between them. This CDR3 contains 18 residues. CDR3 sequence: CASSLLSSERSSYNEQFF. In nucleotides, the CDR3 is TGTGCCAGCAGCTTACTATCGTCAGAGCGGAGCTCCTACAATGAGCAGTTCTTC.

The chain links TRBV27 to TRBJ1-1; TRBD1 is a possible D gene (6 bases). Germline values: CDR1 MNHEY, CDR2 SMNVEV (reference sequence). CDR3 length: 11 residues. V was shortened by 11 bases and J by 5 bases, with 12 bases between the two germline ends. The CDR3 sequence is CAAGRGTEAFF. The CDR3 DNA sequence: TGTGCCGCCGGTAGGGGGACTGAAGCTTTCTTT.

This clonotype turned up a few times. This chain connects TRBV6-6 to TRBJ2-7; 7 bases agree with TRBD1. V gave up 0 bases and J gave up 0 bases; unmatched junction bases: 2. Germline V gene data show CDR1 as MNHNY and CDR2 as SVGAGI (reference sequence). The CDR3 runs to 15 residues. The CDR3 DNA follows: TGTGCCAGCAGTTACTCGGACAGGTTCTCCTACGAGCAGTACTTC. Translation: CASSYSDRFSYEQYF.

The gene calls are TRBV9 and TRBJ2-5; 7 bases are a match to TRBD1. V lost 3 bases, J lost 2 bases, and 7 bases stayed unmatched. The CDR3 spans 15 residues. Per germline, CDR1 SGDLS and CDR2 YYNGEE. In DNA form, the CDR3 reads TGTGCCAGCAGCGCTCCCGACAGGGTGCAAGAGACCCAGTACTTC. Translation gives CASSAPDRVQETQYF.

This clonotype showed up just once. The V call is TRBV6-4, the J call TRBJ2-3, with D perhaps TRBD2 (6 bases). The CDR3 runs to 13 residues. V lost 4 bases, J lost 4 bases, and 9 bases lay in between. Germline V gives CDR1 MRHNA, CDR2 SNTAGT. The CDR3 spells CASSGGDPDTQYF. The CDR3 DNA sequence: TGTGCCAGCAGTGGGGGGGATCCAGATACGCAGTATTTT.

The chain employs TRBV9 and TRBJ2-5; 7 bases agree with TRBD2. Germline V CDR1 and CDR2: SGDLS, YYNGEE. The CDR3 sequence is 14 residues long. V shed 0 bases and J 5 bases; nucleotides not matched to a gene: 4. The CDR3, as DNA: TGTGCCAGCAGCGTAGGCGGTAGCGGGGAGACCCAGTACTTC. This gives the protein CASSVGGSGETQYF.

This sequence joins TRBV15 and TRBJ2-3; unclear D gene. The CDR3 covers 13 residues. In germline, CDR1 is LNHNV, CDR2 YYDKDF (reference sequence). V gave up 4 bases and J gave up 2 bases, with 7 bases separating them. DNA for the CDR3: TGTGCCACCAGCATTCGAACCACAGATACGCAGTATTTT. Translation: CATSIRTTDTQYF.

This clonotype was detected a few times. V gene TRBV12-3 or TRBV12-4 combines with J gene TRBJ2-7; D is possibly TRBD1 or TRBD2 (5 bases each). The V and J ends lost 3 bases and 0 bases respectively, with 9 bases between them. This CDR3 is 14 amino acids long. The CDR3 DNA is TGTGCCAGCAGTTTGCGAGGGGCCTCCTACGAGCAGTACTTC. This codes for CASSLRGASYEQYF.

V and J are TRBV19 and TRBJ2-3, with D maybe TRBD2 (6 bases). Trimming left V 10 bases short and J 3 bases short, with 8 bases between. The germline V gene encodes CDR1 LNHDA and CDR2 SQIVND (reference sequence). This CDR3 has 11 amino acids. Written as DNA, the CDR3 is TGTGCCATCGGGGGAACAGATACGCAGTATTTT. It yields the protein CAIGGTDTQYF. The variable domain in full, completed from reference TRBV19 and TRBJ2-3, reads DGGITQSPKYLFRKEGQNVTLSCEQNLNHDAMYWYRQDPGQGLRLIYYSQIVNDFQKGDIAEGYSVSREKKESFPLTVTSAQKNPTAFYLCAIGGTDTQYFGPGTRLTVL.

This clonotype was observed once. The CDR3 DNA is TGTGCCAGCAGTTTAAGAAAAGGGGGTAGCACTGAAGCTTTCTTT. Translation: CASSLRKGGSTEAFF. This chain connects TRBV12-3 or TRBV12-4 to TRBJ1-1; maybe TRBD1 (6 bases). There are 15 residues in the CDR3. With 2 bases removed from V and 4 bases from J, the gap between germline ends came to 14 bases.

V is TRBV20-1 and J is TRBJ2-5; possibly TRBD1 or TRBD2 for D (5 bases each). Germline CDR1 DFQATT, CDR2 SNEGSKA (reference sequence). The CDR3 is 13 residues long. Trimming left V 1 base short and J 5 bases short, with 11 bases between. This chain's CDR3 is CSARAGTKETQYF. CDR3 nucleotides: TGCAGTGCTAGAGCTGGGACCAAGGAGACCCAGTACTTC.

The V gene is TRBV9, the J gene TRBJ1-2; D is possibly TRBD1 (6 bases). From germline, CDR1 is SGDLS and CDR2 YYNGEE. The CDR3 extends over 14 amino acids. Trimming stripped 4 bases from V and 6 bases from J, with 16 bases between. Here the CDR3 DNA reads TGTGCCAGCAGCCTGACAGGTGAGGTGGATGGCTACACCTTC. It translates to CASSLTGEVDGYTF.

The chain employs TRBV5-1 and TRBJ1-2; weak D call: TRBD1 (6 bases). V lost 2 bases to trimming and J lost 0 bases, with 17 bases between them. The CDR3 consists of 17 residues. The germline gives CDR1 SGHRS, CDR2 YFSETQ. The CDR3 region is CASSFGSGRGPNYGYTF. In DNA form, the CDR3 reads TGCGCCAGCAGCTTTGGGAGTGGCAGGGGCCCTAACTATGGCTACACCTTC.

The CDR3 nucleotides are TGTGCCTGGAGGGGGGGCGGGCTGAACACCGGGGAGCTGTTTTTT. Translating gives CAWRGGGLNTGELFF. The chain links TRBV30 to TRBJ2-2; D may be TRBD1 or TRBD2 (6 bases each). Trimming pared 3 bases from V and 1 base from J, leaving 12 bases between. Looked up from germline, CDR1 is GTSNPN and CDR2 is SVGIG (reference sequence). The CDR3 totals 15 residues. The variable domain in full, completed from reference TRBV30 and TRBJ2-2, reads SQTIHQWPATLVQPVGSPLSLECTVEGTSNPNLYWYRQAAGRGLQLLFYSVGIGQISSEVPQNLSASRPQDRQFILSSKKLLLSDSGFYLCAWRGGGLNTGELFFGEGSRLTVL.